This T cell receptor beta chain was found in a study of OX40 agonist ivuxolimab in advanced cancers. Background on the whole study: Ivuxolimab was a fully human IgG2 agonistic monoclonal antibody targeting the costimulatory receptor OX40 (CD134). Intravenous ivuxolimab was administered to patients every 2 weeks at six dose levels: 0.01, 0.1, 0.3, 1.5, 3 and 10 mg/kg. Among the 52 dose-escalation patients, roughly 20 had hepatocellular carcinoma, around 15 melanoma, 9 renal cell carcinoma and 9 head and neck cancer. A male proportion of roughly 85% and a mean age of 60 years, ranging from roughly 23 to 90, were recorded for the dose-escalation cohort. Prior anti-PD-1, anti-PD-L1 or anti-CTLA-4 therapy was permitted, and 40% of dose-escalation patients had received checkpoint inhibitors. Partial responses occurred in three dose-escalation patients: two with cutaneous melanoma and one with hepatocellular carcinoma. Peripheral TCRbeta sequencing was intended to test whether TCR sequence diversity was altered and clonal T-cell expansion was caused by ivuxolimab. The paper describes the monotherapy dose-escalation part (N ≈ 52 patients) of the phase I trial of ivuxolimab. On the study overall, not on this receptor specifically: In the 0.1-3.0 mg/kg groups, partial responders had among the lowest normalized peripheral clonal expansion, particularly in CD8+ T cells. At doses of 0.1 to 3.0 mg/kg, clonal expansion of both CD4+ and CD8+ T cells in blood was seen between baseline and week 6. Which antigens the clonally expanded peripheral T cells were specific for was not determined. Low levels of normalized T-cell clonal expansion were also seen in some patients who did not respond. After ivuxolimab, expanded clones were on average more numerous among CD8+ T cells than among CD4+ T cells.

The trial excluded patients who had a history of autoimmune disease or were on systemic immunosuppression. Peripheral blood for TCR sequencing was collected from all dose cohorts at baseline, on cycle 4 day 1, and on cycle 7 day 1. Samples came from an open-label, multicenter, first-in-human phase I dose-escalation trial of ivuxolimab. Adults with locally advanced or metastatic head and neck squamous cell, hepatocellular, melanoma or renal cell carcinoma were enrolled in the trial. Before TCR sequencing, CD4+ T cells and CD8+ T cells were sorted from peripheral blood as separate populations. To note about this clone: Its recognized antigen is unknown. No base qualities exist here, and no much larger clone lies one base off it.

The CDR3 has 15 amino acids, counting the end cysteine and phenylalanine. Only CDR3 DNA is held: 45 bases, read in frame from base 1. For CDR1 and CDR2, the germline V gene lists SGHVS and FQNEAQ. The junction carries 11 bases between V and J, which are trimmed by 5 bases and 0 bases respectively. For sequencing of the TCRbeta CDR3 region, genomic DNA was extracted from the sorted cells. TCRbeta CDR3 regions were sequenced using the immunoSEQ Assay. Drawn from immuneACCESS, this table holds only the in-frame rearrangements with V and J called that TCRdb kept. Clones are partly lost; checked studies trace under half to an unresolved V gene and leave the rest unexplained. The sample table shows about 54,000 clones, and roughly 89% are seen once. The top ten clones comprise roughly 1.5% of the sample.

The sequence derives from an adult with an advanced solid tumor such as melanoma, head and neck, liver or kidney cancer. The sequences come from CD4+ or CD8+ T cells sorted from blood, collected in a trial of the OX40 agonist ivuxolimab. The receptor chain draws on TRBV7-8 and TRBJ1-5, with TRBD1 as a weak D call on 6 bases. This receptor has the CDR3 CASSTQGRSNQPQHF. The bases read TGTGCCAGCAGCACACAGGGCCGTAGCAATCAGCCCCAGCATTTT.